Following are 29 T cell receptor beta chains from one sample sequenced in a study of blood T cell repertoires in COVID-19. TCRdb keeps only in-frame clones here, not all; method: immunoSEQ multiplex PCR. This sample has a few hundred thousand clones, with more than 70% found just once. Source material: peripheral blood. The receptors come from a woman aged 40 to 50 who had recovered from COVID-19.

This chain joins TRBV7-2 and TRBJ2-5, with a tentative D call TRBD1 (6 bases). Trimming cost V 5 bases and J 2 bases, with 9 bases left between them. The CDR3 length is 13 residues. Germline V lookup: CDR1 SGHTA, CDR2 FQGNSA. CDR3 region: CASSEDRQETQYF. CDR3 coding DNA: TGTGCCAGCAGCGAGGACAGACAAGAGACCCAGTACTTC.

The rearrangement uses TRBV7-2 and TRBJ1-1, with D possibly TRBD1 on 6 matching bases. Germline assignment: CDR1 SGHTA and CDR2 FQGNSA. CDR3 length: 14 residues. The V and J ends lost 3 bases and 5 bases respectively, with 13 bases between them. This CDR3 is CASSFTGFGTEAFF. Here the CDR3 DNA reads TGTGCCAGCAGCTTCACAGGGTTTGGGACTGAAGCTTTCTTT. Supplemented by reference TRBV7-2 and TRBJ1-1, the full variable domain reads GAGVSQSPSNKVTEKGKDVELRCDPISGHTALYWYRQSLGQGLEFLIYFQGNSAPDKSGLPSDRFSAERTGGSVSTLTIQRTQQEDSAVYLCASSFTGFGTEAFFGQGTRLTVV.

This rearrangement joins TRBV24-1 to TRBJ1-3; 11 nucleotides line up with TRBD1. The CDR3 covers 15 residues. Losses at the gene ends were 5 bases for V and 3 bases for J; bases not matched to a gene: 2. Germline CDR1 is KGHDR and CDR2 is SFDVKD. CDR3: CATSGGQGGGNTIYF. CDR3 nucleotide sequence: TGTGCCACCAGTGGGGGACAGGGGGGTGGAAACACCATATATTTT.

The rearrangement joins TRBV14 to TRBJ1-1; possibly TRBD1 for D (5 bases). CDR1 is SGHDN and CDR2 is FVKESK in the germline V gene. The CDR3 sequence is 15 residues long. The ends were cut back, 0 bases at V and 6 bases at J, with 14 bases in the middle. CDR3 nucleotide sequence: TGTGCCAGCAGCCAAGATCGTGCAGGGCTCGCTGAAGCTTTCTTT. This codes for CASSQDRAGLAEAFF. The whole variable domain, remainder taken from reference TRBV14 and TRBJ1-1, is EAGVTQFPSHSVIEKGQTVTLRCDPISGHDNLYWYRRVMGKEIKFLLHFVKESKQDESGMPNNRFLAERTGGTYSTLKVQPAELEDSGVYFCASSQDRAGLAEAFFGQGTRLTVV.

The chain carries TRBV7-8 and TRBJ1-4; D might be TRBD1 (6 bases). This CDR3 has 17 residues. Germline CDR1 and CDR2: SGHVS and FQNEAQ. V gave up 5 bases and J gave up 3 bases, with 19 bases separating them. For the CDR3, the DNA is TGTGCCAGCAGCCCTCGAGCCCGACAGGCGGCTAATGAAAAACTGTTTTTT. Translating it yields CASSPRARQAANEKLFF.

The rearrangement links TRBV13 to TRBJ2-7, with D unclear. The germline V gene has CDR1 PRHDT and CDR2 FYEKMQ (reference sequence). This CDR3 spans 15 amino acids. The V end was cut by 5 bases, the J end by 6 bases, with 20 bases between. The CDR3 region has the DNA TGTGCCAGCAGCACACCGGCCCCTGCGGCTCGCGAGCAGTACTTC. Its translation: CASSTPAPAAREQYF.

This clone was seen only once. The V and J genes are TRBV6-4 and TRBJ1-6, with no clear D. Germline-derived CDR1 and CDR2 are MRHNA and SNTAGT. Trimming left V 7 bases short and J 7 bases short, with 11 bases between. The CDR3 runs to 13 residues. The CDR3 bases are TGTGCCAGCAAGCGGACCCAAAATTCACCCCTCCACTTT. Translating it yields CASKRTQNSPLHF.

With respect to this clone: The sample carries other DNA sequences with the same CDR3. The rearrangement links TRBV11-2 to TRBJ1-1; no reliable D call. The CDR3 totals 13 residues. V was cut by 1 base and J by 0 bases, with 3 bases left in between. CDR1 and CDR2 (germline): SGHAT, FQNNGV. The CDR3 is CASSLAVNTEAFF. The CDR3 nucleotides are TGTGCCAGCAGCTTAGCAGTGAACACTGAAGCTTTCTTT.

The chain is built from TRBV7-2 and TRBJ1-1; D is uncertain. The V end was cut by 3 bases, the J end by 2 bases, with 16 bases between. This CDR3 has 16 amino acids. CDR1 and CDR2 (germline): SGHTA, FQGNSA. The CDR3 DNA reads as TGTGCCAGCAGCTTTAAGGGAGGGCCAGCAAACACTGAAGCTTTCTTT. This sequence encodes CASSFKGGPANTEAFF.

The chain employs TRBV7-9 and TRBJ2-6; 9 positions match TRBD1. The CDR3 has 19 amino acids. V gave up 5 bases and J gave up 0 bases; unmatched junction bases: 11. Germline lookup yields CDR1 SEHNR and CDR2 FQNEAQ (reference sequence). CDR3 DNA sequence: TGTGCCAGCAGCCCCCTGGCGGACAGGGGACCCTCTGGGGCCAACGTCCTGACTTTC. This codes for CASSPLADRGPSGANVLTF.

The rearrangement links TRBV9 to TRBJ2-2, with 11 bases lining up with TRBD2. Germline V CDR1 and CDR2: SGDLS, YYNGEE. V lost 3 bases, J lost 7 bases, and 8 bases stayed unmatched. The CDR3 length is 16 residues. Here the CDR3 reads CASSAPSGRLVGELFF. In DNA, the CDR3 is TGTGCCAGCAGCGCCCCTAGCGGGAGGTTGGTCGGGGAGCTGTTTTTT. Based on the CDR3 plus reference TRBV9 and TRBJ2-2, the full variable domain is DSGVTQTPKHLITATGQRVTLRCSPRSGDLSVYWYQQSLDQGLQFLIQYYNGEERAKGNILERFSAQQFPDLHSELNLSSLELGDSALYFCASSAPSGRLVGELFFGEGSRLTVL.

This chain uses TRBV5-1 with TRBJ2-2; TRBD2 agrees at 9 bases. Germline trimming cut 7 bases from V and 3 bases from J; bases unmatched to any gene: 10. Germline CDR1 and CDR2: SGHRS and YFSETQ. The CDR3 extends over 16 amino acids. In nucleotides, the CDR3 is TGCGCCAGCGGTGTTAGCGGGAGATTGGACACCGGGGAGCTGTTTTTT. As protein: CASGVSGRLDTGELFF.

The genes are TRBV4-3 and TRBJ2-7, with D perhaps matching TRBD2 (6 bases). The CDR3 contains 17 residues. The germline gives CDR1 LGHNA, CDR2 YSLEER. Trimming left V 3 bases short and J 2 bases short, with 20 bases between. The chain's CDR3 is CASSHPRVGTPPYEQYV. CDR3 nucleotides: TGCGCCAGCAGCCACCCCCGGGTCGGGACTCCCCCCTACGAGCAGTACGTC.

The genes are TRBV7-2 and TRBJ2-5; TRBD1 might be the D (7 bases). Trimming removed 0 bases from V and 5 bases from J, with 16 bases in between. Germline V gene data show CDR1 as SGHTA and CDR2 as FQGNSA. The CDR3 sequence is 16 residues long. CDR3 sequence (DNA): TGTGCCAGCAGCTTAGCGTGGAGGGGGCGCGGGGAGACCCAGTACTTC. It yields the protein CASSLAWRGRGETQYF.

This sequence joins TRBV27 and TRBJ2-2; perhaps TRBD2 as D (8 bases). CDR1 and CDR2 from the germline V gene are MNHEY and SMNVEV (reference sequence). The V end was cut by 5 bases, the J end by 4 bases, with 23 bases between. The CDR3 contains 18 residues. CDR3 loop: CASSPRGGLHRGTGELFF. Here the CDR3 DNA reads TGTGCCAGCAGTCCACGGGGGGGACTCCACAGGGGCACCGGGGAGCTGTTTTTT.

The chain employs TRBV6-2 or TRBV6-3 and TRBJ2-5, with a tentative D call TRBD2 (5 bases). The CDR3 length is 12 residues. Trimming pared 2 bases from V and 9 bases from J, leaving 10 bases between. Germline V gives CDR1 MNHEY, CDR2 SVGEGT. The DNA for the CDR3 is TGTGCCAGCAGTTACGGGAGTGCGGCCCAGTACTTC. Residues: CASSYGSAAQYF.

The J gene is TRBJ2-7, the V gene TRBV6-6; possible D gene TRBD1, 5 bases. The germline gives CDR1 MNHNY, CDR2 SVGAGI (reference sequence). The CDR3 covers 11 residues. Trimming took off 8 bases at V and 4 bases at J, with 9 bases between the two ends. The CDR3 region has the DNA TGTGCCAGCGGGGCAGAATACGAGCAGTACTTC. Protein sequence: CASGAEYEQYF.

As to this clone: Other nucleotide sequences in the sample specify the same CDR3. The chain uses TRBV19 and TRBJ2-6, with TRBD2 matching over 7 bases. Germline CDR1 and CDR2: LNHDA and SQIVND (reference sequence). The trim removed 1 base at V and 0 bases at J, leaving 0 bases unmatched. The CDR3 contains 16 residues. CDR3 sequence reads: CASSIAGGSGANVLTF. The DNA of the CDR3 is TGTGCCAGTAGTATAGCGGGGGGCTCTGGGGCCAACGTCCTGACTTTC.

The rearrangement links TRBV27 to TRBJ2-5, with 7 positions matching TRBD2. V lost 4 bases and J lost 5; bases outside the gene matches: 1. This CDR3 region has 12 residues. From germline, CDR1 is MNHEY and CDR2 SMNVEV (reference sequence). The CDR3 is CASSWGGETQYF. The CDR3 region has the DNA TGTGCCAGCAGTTGGGGGGGGGAGACCCAGTACTTC.

The chain combines TRBV24-1 with TRBJ2-1, with D maybe TRBD1 (6 bases). Germline CDR1 and CDR2: KGHDR and SFDVKD. This CDR3 is 16 amino acids long. The V end lost 4 bases, the J end lost 6 bases, and 18 bases lay between the germline ends. CDR3 region: CATSDPRGPGGNEQFF. As DNA, the CDR3 is TGTGCCACCAGTGACCCCAGGGGCCCTGGGGGCAATGAGCAGTTCTTC.

The chain is built from TRBV9 and TRBJ2-2; 7 bases map to TRBD2. The germline V gene encodes CDR1 SGDLS and CDR2 YYNGEE. V lost 3 bases to trimming and J lost 5 bases; unmatched junction nucleotides: 10. The CDR3 consists of 16 residues. The CDR3 spells CASSANMRGGTGELFF. In nucleotides, the CDR3 is TGTGCCAGCAGCGCCAACATGAGGGGAGGGACCGGGGAGCTGTTTTTT. Together with reference TRBV9 and TRBJ2-2, the CDR3 gives the full variable domain: DSGVTQTPKHLITATGQRVTLRCSPRSGDLSVYWYQQSLDQGLQFLIQYYNGEERAKGNILERFSAQQFPDLHSELNLSSLELGDSALYFCASSANMRGGTGELFFGEGSRLTVL.

The gene calls are TRBV9 and TRBJ1-5, with D tentatively TRBD1 (5 bases). Trimming took off 0 bases at V and 2 bases at J, with 9 bases between the two ends. Germline CDR1 reads SGDLS; CDR2 reads YYNGEE. The CDR3 runs to 15 residues. CDR3 in DNA: TGTGCCAGCAGCGTAGGGACATTGGGCAATCAGCCCCAGCATTTT. It yields the protein CASSVGTLGNQPQHF.

The chain joins TRBV12-3 or TRBV12-4 to TRBJ1-1, with D maybe TRBD1 (5 bases). CDR3 length: 11 residues. Trimming pared 3 bases from V and 11 bases from J, leaving 10 bases between. CDR3 coding DNA: TGTGCCAGCAGTTTTGGACACCACGCTTTCTTT. It translates to CASSFGHHAFF.

This rearrangement joins TRBV27 to TRBJ2-7; TRBD2 is a possible D gene (6 bases). Germline-derived CDR1 and CDR2 are MNHEY and SMNVEV (reference sequence). Trimming removed 8 bases at V and 6 bases at J, with 17 bases between. The CDR3 covers 13 residues. Here the CDR3 reads CASAMGGWGEQYF. The CDR3 DNA is TGTGCCAGCGCCATGGGGGGTTGGGGCGAGCAGTACTTC.

V is TRBV28 and J is TRBJ2-7; 8 bases are a match to TRBD1. Trimming at V came to 3 bases and at J to 5 bases, leaving 6 bases not matched to a gene. This CDR3 region has 14 residues. Germline CDR1 and CDR2: MDHEN and SYDVKM. The CDR3 DNA reads TGTGCCAGCAGTTTCTGGCAGGGGGCCGACGAGCAGTACTTC. The encoded protein is CASSFWQGADEQYF.

V usage is TRBV28 and J usage is TRBJ2-7, with 13 bases matching TRBD2. The CDR3 has 19 residues. The trim removed 5 bases at V and 2 bases at J, leaving 15 bases unmatched. In germline, CDR1 is MDHEN, CDR2 SYDVKM. CDR3 bases: TGTGCCAGCAGTCACCGGACTAGCGGGAGTGTTTTCCCCACCTACGAGCAGTACTTC. It encodes CASSHRTSGSVFPTYEQYF.

The chain carries TRBV27 and TRBJ1-3, with D uncertain. Germline V gene data show CDR1 as MNHEY and CDR2 as SMNVEV (reference sequence). The ends were cut back, 5 bases at V and 0 bases at J, with 14 bases in the middle. The CDR3 is 16 residues long. The CDR3 region has the DNA TGTGCCAGCAGTATAAGAGGTTCGAGCTCTGGAAACACCATATATTTT. Translated: CASSIRGSSSGNTIYF.

The chain couples TRBV3-1 (or the pseudogene TRBV3-2) to TRBJ1-4; weak D call: TRBD1 (5 bases). This CDR3 has 14 amino acids. V was pared by 4 bases and J by 8 bases, with 14 bases between. Germline assignment: CDR1 LGHDT and CDR2 YNNKEL (reference sequence). The CDR3 loop is CASSPQPGGEKLFF. For the CDR3, the DNA is TGTGCCAGCAGCCCACAACCGGGGGGAGAAAAACTGTTTTTT.

The V and J genes are TRBV5-1 and TRBJ2-6, with 12 nucleotides matching TRBD1. The ends lost 0 bases at V and 2 bases at J; junction bases unmatched: 3. The CDR3 covers 18 residues. CDR1 and CDR2 (germline): SGHRS, YFSETQ. CDR3 protein: CASSLEGQGAAGANVLTF. CDR3 sequence (DNA): TGCGCCAGCAGCTTGGAGGGACAGGGGGCGGCTGGGGCCAACGTCCTGACTTTC. Variable domain in full (rest from reference TRBV5-1 and TRBJ2-6): KAGVTQTPRYLIKTRGQQVTLSCSPISGHRSVSWYQQTPGQGLQFLFEYFSETQRNKGNFPGRFSGRQFSNSRSEMNVSTLELGDSALYLCASSLEGQGAAGANVLTFGAGSRLTVL.